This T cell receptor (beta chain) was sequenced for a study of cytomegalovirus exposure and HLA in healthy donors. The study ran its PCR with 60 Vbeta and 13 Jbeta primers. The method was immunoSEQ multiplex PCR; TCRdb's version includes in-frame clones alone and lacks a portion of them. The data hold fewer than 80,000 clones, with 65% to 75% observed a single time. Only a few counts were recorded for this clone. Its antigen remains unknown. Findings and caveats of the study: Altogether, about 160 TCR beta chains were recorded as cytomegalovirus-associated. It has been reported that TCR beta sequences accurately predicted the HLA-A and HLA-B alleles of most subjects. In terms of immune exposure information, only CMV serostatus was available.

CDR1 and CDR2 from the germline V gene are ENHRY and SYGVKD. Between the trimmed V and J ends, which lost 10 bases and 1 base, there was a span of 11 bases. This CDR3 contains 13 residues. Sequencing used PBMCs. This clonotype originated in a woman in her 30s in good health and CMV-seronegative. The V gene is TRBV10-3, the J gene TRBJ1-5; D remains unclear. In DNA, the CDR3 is TGTGCCACGAGAGGGCAGAGCAATCAGCCCCAGCATTTT. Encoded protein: CATRGQSNQPQHF.